The rows below give T cell receptor beta chains drawn from one sample of a study of blood T cell repertoires in COVID-19. The repertoire was sequenced with immunoSEQ multiplex PCR; TCRdb's copy has only in-frame clones and lacks some. Counted here are about 230,000 clones, roughly 85% occurring once; the ten biggest clones make up about 0.93%. Input material: peripheral blood. These receptors were taken from a middle-aged man with acute or convalescent COVID-19. The CDR3 runs from the conserved cysteine through the conserved F or W. Fields, in order: CDR3 length, V gene, J gene, D gene, clone size, CDR3 DNA, CDR3 protein. The D gene is left open where the match is weak. Size values are once, few and many counts, or a class for expanded clones, and some rows have none.

cdr3_length: 14
v_call: TRBV2
j_call: TRBJ2-7
d_call: NA
clone_size: NA
cdr3_nt: TGTGCCAGCAGTGGGGCCGTTAGCTCCTACGAGCAGTACTTC
cdr3_aa: CASSGAVSSYEQYF

cdr3_length: 14
v_call: TRBV5-6
j_call: TRBJ1-1
d_call: TRBD1
clone_size: NA
cdr3_nt: TGTGCCAGCACCTTGACAGGGGTGCCCACTGAAGCTTTCTTT
cdr3_aa: CASTLTGVPTEAFF

cdr3_length: 15
v_call: TRBV7-2
j_call: TRBJ2-7
d_call: TRBD2
clone_size: NA
cdr3_nt: TGTGCCAGCAGCTTTTACCTAGCGGGAGCATACGAGCAGTACTTC
cdr3_aa: CASSFYLAGAYEQYF

cdr3_length: 12
v_call: TRBV5-4
j_call: TRBJ2-5
d_call: NA
clone_size: once
cdr3_nt: TGTGCCAGCAGCTTAGGGAGTGAGGCCCAGTACTTC
cdr3_aa: CASSLGSEAQYF

cdr3_length: 13
v_call: TRBV6-6
j_call: TRBJ1-1
d_call: NA
clone_size: NA
cdr3_nt: TGTGCCAGCAAAGTGACAGGCCAGGCCGAAGCTTTCTTT
cdr3_aa: CASKVTGQAEAFF

cdr3_length: 14
v_call: TRBV7-9
j_call: TRBJ1-2
d_call: NA
clone_size: NA
cdr3_nt: TGTGCCAGCAGCCCAGTCGGGGGAAGTGGTGGCTACACCTTC
cdr3_aa: CASSPVGGSGGYTF

cdr3_length: 17
v_call: TRBV5-1
j_call: TRBJ2-5
d_call: TRBD2
clone_size: once
cdr3_nt: TGCGCCAGCAGCTTGACTAGCGGGGGGGCAGGGCAAGAGACCCAGTACTTC
cdr3_aa: CASSLTSGGAGQETQYF

cdr3_length: 14
v_call: TRBV19
j_call: TRBJ2-2
d_call: TRBD1
clone_size: NA
cdr3_nt: TGTGCCAGTAGGAGGGACAGGAACACCGGGGAGCTGTTTTTT
cdr3_aa: CASRRDRNTGELFF

cdr3_length: 12
v_call: TRBV3-1/TRBV3-2
j_call: TRBJ1-6
d_call: NA
clone_size: NA
cdr3_nt: TGTGCCAGCAGCCAAGAGCCGCGGCCCCTCCACTTT
cdr3_aa: CASSQEPRPLHF

cdr3_length: 16
v_call: TRBV6-1
j_call: TRBJ2-1
d_call: TRBD2
clone_size: NA
cdr3_nt: TGTGCCAGCAGTGGGAAACTAGCGGGGGGCTACAATGAGCAGTTCTTC
cdr3_aa: CASSGKLAGGYNEQFF

cdr3_length: 15
v_call: TRBV5-1
j_call: TRBJ1-3
d_call: NA
clone_size: few
cdr3_nt: TGCGCCAGCAGCGAGTGGGTCGGGGCTGGAAACACCATATATTTT
cdr3_aa: CASSEWVGAGNTIYF

cdr3_length: 11
v_call: TRBV25-1
j_call: TRBJ2-7
d_call: NA
clone_size: NA
cdr3_nt: TGTGCCAGCAGTTTCACCTACGAGCAGTACTTC
cdr3_aa: CASSFTYEQYF

cdr3_length: 14
v_call: TRBV3-1/TRBV3-2
j_call: TRBJ2-6
d_call: NA
clone_size: NA
cdr3_nt: TGTGCCAGCAGCCAGAGGGCTGGGGCCAACGTCCTGACTTTC
cdr3_aa: CASSQRAGANVLTF

cdr3_length: 11
v_call: TRBV28
j_call: TRBJ1-1
d_call: NA
clone_size: NA
cdr3_nt: TGTGCCAGCGGGGAGGACACTGAAGCTTTCTTT
cdr3_aa: CASGEDTEAFF

cdr3_length: 10
v_call: TRBV29-1
j_call: TRBJ1-1
d_call: NA
clone_size: NA
cdr3_nt: TGCAGCGTTGTTGAGGGAGCTGCTTTCTTT
cdr3_aa: CSVVEGAAFF

cdr3_length: 16
v_call: TRBV2
j_call: TRBJ1-6
d_call: TRBD1
clone_size: NA
cdr3_nt: TGTGCCAGCAGAGGGACAGGGAATTTGTACAATTCACCCCTCCACTTT
cdr3_aa: CASRGTGNLYNSPLHF

cdr3_length: 13
v_call: TRBV5-5
j_call: TRBJ1-2
d_call: NA
clone_size: NA
cdr3_nt: TGTGCCAGCAGCTTGACGGTAGACTATGGCTACACCTTC
cdr3_aa: CASSLTVDYGYTF

cdr3_length: 10
v_call: TRBV7-6
j_call: TRBJ2-4
d_call: TRBD1
clone_size: NA
cdr3_nt: TGTGCCAGCAGCGGGGGACAGGTTTACTTC
cdr3_aa: CASSGGQVYF

cdr3_length: 14
v_call: TRBV18
j_call: TRBJ2-1
d_call: TRBD2
clone_size: NA
cdr3_nt: TGTGCCAGCTCACAAACTAGCGGAGACAATGAGCAGTTCTTC
cdr3_aa: CASSQTSGDNEQFF

cdr3_length: 11
v_call: TRBV10-3
j_call: TRBJ1-2
d_call: NA
clone_size: NA
cdr3_nt: TGTGCCATCAGGGACAGCTATGGCTACACCTTC
cdr3_aa: CAIRDSYGYTF

cdr3_length: 13
v_call: TRBV12-3/TRBV12-4
j_call: TRBJ1-1
d_call: NA
clone_size: NA
cdr3_nt: TGTGCCAGCAGCCGGCAGGCAAACACTGAAGCTTTCTTT
cdr3_aa: CASSRQANTEAFF

cdr3_length: 15
v_call: TRBV2
j_call: TRBJ2-2
d_call: TRBD2
clone_size: NA
cdr3_nt: TGTGCCGCCTCCTCGCGGGAGGCGAACACCGGGGAGCTGTTTTTT
cdr3_aa: CAASSREANTGELFF

cdr3_length: 15
v_call: TRBV10-2
j_call: TRBJ1-6
d_call: TRBD1
clone_size: NA
cdr3_nt: TGCGCCAGCAGTGATAGGACAGGGCGAAGTTCACCCCTCCACTTT
cdr3_aa: CASSDRTGRSSPLHF

cdr3_length: 15
v_call: TRBV19
j_call: TRBJ1-1
d_call: NA
clone_size: NA
cdr3_nt: TGTGCCAGTAGTAAATCGGGGGTTACGAACACTGAAGCTTTCTTT
cdr3_aa: CASSKSGVTNTEAFF

cdr3_length: 16
v_call: TRBV28
j_call: TRBJ2-3
d_call: NA
clone_size: NA
cdr3_nt: TGTGCCAGCAGTTTGCCTGAGACAGGAGGCACAGATACGCAGTATTTT
cdr3_aa: CASSLPETGGTDTQYF